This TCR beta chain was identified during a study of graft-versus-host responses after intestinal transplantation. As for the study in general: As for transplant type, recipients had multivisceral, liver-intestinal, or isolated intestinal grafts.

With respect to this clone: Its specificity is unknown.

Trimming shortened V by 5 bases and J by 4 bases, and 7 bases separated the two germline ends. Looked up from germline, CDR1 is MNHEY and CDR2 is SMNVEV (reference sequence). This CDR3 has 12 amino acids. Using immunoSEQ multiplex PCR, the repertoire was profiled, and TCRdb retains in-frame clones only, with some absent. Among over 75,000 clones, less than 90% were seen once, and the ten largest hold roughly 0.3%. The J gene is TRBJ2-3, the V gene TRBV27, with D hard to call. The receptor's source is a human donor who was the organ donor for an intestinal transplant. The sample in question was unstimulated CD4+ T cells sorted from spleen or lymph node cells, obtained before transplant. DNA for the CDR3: TGTGCCAGCAGTCGCCCAGCAGATACGCAGTATTTT. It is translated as CASSRPADTQYF.